This T cell receptor beta chain was sequenced for a study of T cell repertoires in cytomegalovirus infection. This CDR3 comprises 13 residues. Germline V gene sequence: CDR1 SGDLS, CDR2 YYNGEE. The germline V and J ends were trimmed by 0 bases and 14 bases, with 17 bases remaining between them. TCRdb independently ran MiXCR on the reads; one entry per CDR3 protein. The table includes around 900,000 distinct CDR3 sequences, approximately 31% detected once. Notes on this clonotype: No antigen is known for it.

Sequenced material: cultured CD8+ T cells from PBMCs, taken from culture after CMV antigen stimulation. This sequence was found in a human donor in good health (CMV status not recorded). Some clones in this sample may be carry-over from other donors' samples. The chain combines TRBV9 with TRBJ1-1, with no clear D. CDR3 loop: CASSVDGAGWEFF. The CDR3, as DNA: TGTGCCAGCAGCGTAGATGGCGCGGGCTGGGAGTTCTTT.